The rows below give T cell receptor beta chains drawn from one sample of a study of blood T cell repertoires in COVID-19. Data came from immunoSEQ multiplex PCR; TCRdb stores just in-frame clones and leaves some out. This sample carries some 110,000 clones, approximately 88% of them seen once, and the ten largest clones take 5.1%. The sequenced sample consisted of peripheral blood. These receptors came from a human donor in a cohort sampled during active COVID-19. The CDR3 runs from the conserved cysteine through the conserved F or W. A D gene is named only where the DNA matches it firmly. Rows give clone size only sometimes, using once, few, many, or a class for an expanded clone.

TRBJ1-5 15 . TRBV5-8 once TGTGCCAGCAGCCTGACAGGTTATAGCAATCAGCCCCAGCATTTT CASSLTGYSNQPQHF
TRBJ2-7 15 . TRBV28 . TGTGCCAGCATGTATGTGCGGGGACAGCTCTACGAGCAGTACTTC CASMYVRGQLYEQYF
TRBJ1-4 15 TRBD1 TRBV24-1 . TGTGCCACCAGTGATCCAGGGACAGGGAATGAAAAACTGTTTTTT CATSDPGTGNEKLFF
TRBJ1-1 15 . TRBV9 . TGTGCCAGCAGCGTCGGACCGACCGGGGACACTGAAGCTTTCTTT CASSVGPTGDTEAFF
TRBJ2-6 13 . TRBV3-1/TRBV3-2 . TGTGCCAGCAGGAGATCTGGGGCCAACGTCCTGACTTTC CASRRSGANVLTF
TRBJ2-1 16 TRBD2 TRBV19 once TGTGCCAGTAGTACGACTAGCGGGAGGGCCCCTGGTGGGCAGTTCTTC CASSTTSGRAPGGQFF
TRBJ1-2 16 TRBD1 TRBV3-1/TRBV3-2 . TGTGCCAGCAGCCCCCCGGGCGAGAAGGGGGCAAGCGGCTACACCTTC CASSPPGEKGASGYTF
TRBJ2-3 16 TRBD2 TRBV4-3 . TGCGCCAGCAGCCCAGTAACTAGCGGGGGGGCCCATACGCAGTATTTT CASSPVTSGGAHTQYF
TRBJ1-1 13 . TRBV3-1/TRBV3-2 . TGTGCCAGCAGCCAAGAAGCGTTCACTGAAGCTTTCTTT CASSQEAFTEAFF
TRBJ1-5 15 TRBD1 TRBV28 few TGTGCCAGCAGCAGGACAGGGGATAGCAATCAGCCCCAGCATTTT CASSRTGDSNQPQHF
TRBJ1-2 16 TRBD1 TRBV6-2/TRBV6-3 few TGTGCCAGCAGTTACGTTCTCCGGACAGGGGAATATGGCTACACCTTC CASSYVLRTGEYGYTF
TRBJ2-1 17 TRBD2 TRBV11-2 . TGTGCCAGCAGCCCTACCCCCCAGCTAGCGGGAGGCTATGAGCAGTTCTTC CASSPTPQLAGGYEQFF
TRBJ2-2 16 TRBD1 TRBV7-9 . TGTGCCAGCAGCCCCGTTGATACAGGGGGAACCGGGGAGCTGTTTTTT CASSPVDTGGTGELFF
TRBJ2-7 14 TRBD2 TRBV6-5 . TGTGCCAGCAATCGACTAGCGGGAGTATACGAGCAGTACTTC CASNRLAGVYEQYF
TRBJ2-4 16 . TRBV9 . TGTGCCAGCAGCGTAGAGGGGCACCTAGCCAAAAACATTCAGTACTTC CASSVEGHLAKNIQYF
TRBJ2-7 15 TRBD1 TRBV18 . TGTGCCAGCTCACCCTGGCCCCAGGGGGCTGGCGAGCAGTACTTC CASSPWPQGAGEQYF
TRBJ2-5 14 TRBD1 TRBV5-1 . TGCGCCAGCAGCCCAGGGGACAGCCAAGAGACCCAGTACTTC CASSPGDSQETQYF
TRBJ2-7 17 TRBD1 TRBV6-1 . TGTGCCAGCAGTGAAGCGCTGTACGGACAGGGGTCCTACGAGCAGTACTTC CASSEALYGQGSYEQYF
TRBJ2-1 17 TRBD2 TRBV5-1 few TGCGCCAGCAGCTCGGCCCAAGGGCTAGCGGATTACAATGAGCAGTTCTTC CASSSAQGLADYNEQFF
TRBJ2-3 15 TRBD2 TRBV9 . TGTGCCAGCAGCGTAGCGGGGGGGCCCCCAGATACGCAGTATTTT CASSVAGGPPDTQYF
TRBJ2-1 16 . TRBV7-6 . TGTGCCAGCAGCCCTCCCGGTGGCCTTCTGAGGAATGAGCAGTTCTTC CASSPPGGLLRNEQFF
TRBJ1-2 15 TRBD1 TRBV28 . TGTGCCAGCAGTTTATTTGGGACAGGGGGCTATGGCTACACCTTC CASSLFGTGGYGYTF
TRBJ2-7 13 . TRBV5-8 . TGTGCCAGCAGCCTAACCACCACCTACGAGCAGTACTTC CASSLTTTYEQYF
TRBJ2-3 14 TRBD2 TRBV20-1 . TGCAGTGCTAGTCTGGCTAGCGGAACAGATACGCAGTATTTT CSASLASGTDTQYF
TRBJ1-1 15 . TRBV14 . TGTGCCAGCAGCCAAGACGGAGGGATGAACACTGAAGCTTTCTTT CASSQDGGMNTEAFF
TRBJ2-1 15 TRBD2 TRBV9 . TGTGCCAGCAGCGTAGAACTAGCGGGGGCCCCCGAGCAGTTCTTC CASSVELAGAPEQFF
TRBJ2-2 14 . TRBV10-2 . TGCGCCAGCCTCCTCGAGTCAAACACCGGGGAGCTGTTTTTT CASLLESNTGELFF
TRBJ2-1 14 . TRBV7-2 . TGTGCCAGCAGCTTAAAATCAGGGATGAATGAGCAGTTCTTC CASSLKSGMNEQFF
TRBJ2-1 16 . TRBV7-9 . TGTGCCAGCAGCTTAGCGGGCGGGATGGAAGTGCAGGAGCAGTTCTTC CASSLAGGMEVQEQFF
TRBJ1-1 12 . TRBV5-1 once TGCGCCAGCAGCGATGGACGGGGTGAAGCTTTCTTT CASSDGRGEAFF
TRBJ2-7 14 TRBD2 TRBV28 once TGTGCCAGCATAGGCGCGGGAGATCGGGGCGAGCAGTACTTC CASIGAGDRGEQYF
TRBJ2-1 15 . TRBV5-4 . TGTGCCAGCAGCTTGGATGGCGGAGGAGACAATGAGCAGTTCTTC CASSLDGGGDNEQFF
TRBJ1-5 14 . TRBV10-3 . TGTGCCATCAGTCCTCGGGATTTGGGTCAGCCCCAGCATTTT CAISPRDLGQPQHF
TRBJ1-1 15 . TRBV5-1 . TGCGCCAGCAGCCCGGGAGGGGGAAGACGTACTGAAGCTTTCTTT CASSPGGGRRTEAFF